In this sample, the clone carrying this TCR beta chain turned up a few times. Both iRepertoire HTBI primers and Arm-PCR of CDR3 regions were used to build the TCR beta libraries. TCRdb re-analysed the multiplex PCR reads in MiXCR, keeping a single row per CDR3 protein. The table includes 550,000 or so distinct CDR3 sequences, around 11% detected once. J lost 7 bases, V lost 0 bases, and 10 bases had no gene match. The CDR3 is 17 residues long. Germline-derived CDR1 and CDR2 are LGHDT and YNNKEL (reference sequence). Time point noted: newly diagnosed GD, antithyroid drugs for less than 3 months. Extracted RNA from PBMCs served as the source of the TCR library. The sample originates from a study of regulatory T cells in long-lasting Graves disease. A further study also used this sample, focusing on T cells in Graves' hyperthyroidism and ophthalmopathy.

The source was peripheral blood mononuclear cells (PBMCs), collected at new diagnosis, from a patient treated with antithyroid drugs. V is TRBV3-1 and J is TRBJ2-1; 9 bases line up with TRBD2. The sequence derives from a woman in her twenties or thirties with Graves disease. The CDR3, as DNA: TGTGCCAGCAGCCAAGAATTTCTGGCGGGGGGGTCAAATGAGCAGTTCTTC. Protein sequence: CASSQEFLAGGSNEQFF.